The source of this T cell receptor beta chain is a study of T cell repertoires in cytomegalovirus infection. Study details: A matching HLA type, together with CMV infection, was signaled by public TCR beta signatures.

Germline V gives CDR1 DFQATT, CDR2 SNEGSKA (reference sequence). The CDR3 consists of 17 residues. The V segment lost 7 bases and the J segment 5 bases; nucleotides outside the gene matches: 21. Overall study results and limits: The response measured ex vivo was dominated by TCR beta clonotypes (HLA-C-restricted and CMV-specific). Summed public TCR beta family frequency identified CMV carriers bearing the relevant HLA.

Concerning this clonotype: Its antigen remains unidentified.

Each CDR3 protein gets one entry after TCRdb re-called the reads with MiXCR. The sample carries approximately 500,000 distinct CDR3 sequences, about 11% recorded once. J is TRBJ1-2 and V is TRBV20-1; 8 nucleotides match TRBD1. The receptor comes from a human donor in good health (CMV status not recorded). Some clones in this sample may be carry-over from other donors' samples. Material for sequencing was PBMCs. The CDR3 DNA follows: TGCAGTGTCTTGGGTGGTCTGGTACAGGGGGGCGATTATGGCTACACCTTC. It translates to CSVLGGLVQGGDYGYTF.